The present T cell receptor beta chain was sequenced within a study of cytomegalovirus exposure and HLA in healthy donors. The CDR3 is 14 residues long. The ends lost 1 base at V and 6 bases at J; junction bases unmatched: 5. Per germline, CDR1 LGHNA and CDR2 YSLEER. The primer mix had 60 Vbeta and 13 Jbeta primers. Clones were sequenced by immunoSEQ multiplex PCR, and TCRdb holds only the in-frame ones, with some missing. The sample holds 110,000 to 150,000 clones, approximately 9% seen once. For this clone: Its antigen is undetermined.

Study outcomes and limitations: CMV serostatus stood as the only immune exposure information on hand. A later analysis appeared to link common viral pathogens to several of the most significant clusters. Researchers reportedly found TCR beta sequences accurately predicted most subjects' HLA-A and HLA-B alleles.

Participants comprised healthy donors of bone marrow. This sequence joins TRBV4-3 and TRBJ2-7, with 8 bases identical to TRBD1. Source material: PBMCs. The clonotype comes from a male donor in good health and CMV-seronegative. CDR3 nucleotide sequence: TGCGCCAGCAGCCAAGGGACAGGGTTTTTCGAGCAGTACTTC. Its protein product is CASSQGTGFFEQYF.